These 18 T cell receptor beta chains originate from one sample sequenced in a study of neoadjuvant anti-PD-1 for oral cavity cancer. This table comes from immunoSEQ multiplex PCR, and its TCRdb copy is limited to in-frame clones, with some not included. The table records around 16,000 clones, approximately 68% of them present only once. The sample consisted of PBMCs, taken before nivolumab (anti-PD-1) treatment. The receptors originated from a person aged 40 to 85 with oral cavity squamous cell carcinoma.

This chain links TRBV30 with TRBJ1-5, with D unresolved. Trimming shortened V by 2 bases and J by 9 bases, and 11 bases separated the two germline ends. The germline V gene has CDR1 GTSNPN and CDR2 SVGIG (reference sequence). The CDR3 covers 12 residues. For the CDR3, the DNA is TGTGCCTGGAGTCCCCTCGAAGGGCCCCAGCATTTT. It specifies CAWSPLEGPQHF.

The table lists this clone with a count of one. The V and J genes are TRBV5-1 and TRBJ2-7; TRBD2 might be the D (5 bases). The V end lost 5 bases, the J end lost 2 bases, and 8 bases lay between the germline ends. This CDR3 region has 12 residues. Germline V gene sequence: CDR1 SGHRS, CDR2 YFSETQ. As DNA, the CDR3 is TGCGCCAGCAGGAGGGATCCCTACGAGCAGTACTTC. Its protein is CASRRDPYEQYF.

There are a few counts of this clone. The V and J genes are TRBV28 and TRBJ1-2; 10 bases are shared with TRBD1. The CDR3 is 13 residues long. Germline CDR1 and CDR2: MDHEN and SYDVKM. V lost 7 bases and J lost 8; bases outside the gene matches: 7. CDR3 bases: TGTGCCAGCACCCTGACAGGGGGCGGAGGCTACACCTTC. Its translation: CASTLTGGGGYTF.

This clone was seen more than once but under ten times. This chain joins TRBV27 and TRBJ2-7, with 9 nucleotides matching TRBD1. The CDR3 runs to 15 residues. Germline V gives CDR1 MNHEY, CDR2 SMNVEV (reference sequence). V shed 7 bases and J 1 base; nucleotides not matched to a gene: 8. The DNA for the CDR3 is TGTGCCAGCATTGCCGGACAGGGGCGATCCTACGAGCAGTACTTC. This translates into CASIAGQGRSYEQYF.

The CDR3 DNA reads TGTGCCAGCAGCTTAACCAGCGGGACAGAGACCCAGTACTTC. This gives the protein CASSLTSGTETQYF. The rearrangement joins TRBV7-3 to TRBJ2-5, with 7 nucleotides matching TRBD2. V lost 0 bases and J lost 4; bases outside the gene matches: 2. CDR1 and CDR2 (germline): SGHTA, FQGTGA. The CDR3 is 14 residues long.

The rearrangement links TRBV10-3 to TRBJ2-5; 11 bases fit TRBD2. Germline values: CDR1 ENHRY, CDR2 SYGVKD. Trimming removed 5 bases from V and 4 bases from J; junction bases left unmatched: 6. This CDR3 comprises 15 residues. This chain's CDR3 is CAISQELAGAETQYF. The CDR3 bases are TGTGCCATCAGTCAAGAACTAGCGGGAGCAGAGACCCAGTACTTC.

In its sample, this clone was seen a few times. The chain recombines TRBV5-4 with TRBJ1-2; tentatively, D is TRBD1 (5 bases). Trimming took off 1 base at V and 3 bases at J, with 7 bases between the two ends. CDR3 size: 13 residues. Germline lookup yields CDR1 SGHNT and CDR2 YYREEE (reference sequence). CDR3 region: CASSLRGDYGYTF. The CDR3 DNA follows: TGTGCCAGCAGCTTGAGGGGCGACTATGGCTACACCTTC.

The V call is TRBV4-1, the J call TRBJ2-3; 10 nucleotides line up with TRBD2. The V gene end was trimmed by 0 bases and the J gene end by 6 bases; junction bases not matched to a gene: 9. The CDR3 loop spans 17 amino acids. Germline V lookup: CDR1 MGHRA, CDR2 YSYEKL. This CDR3 reads CASSQEGLAGARDTQYF. In DNA, the CDR3 is TGCGCCAGCAGCCAAGAAGGTCTAGCGGGAGCGAGGGATACGCAGTATTTT.

The gene calls are TRBV13 and TRBJ2-1; D perhaps matches TRBD2 (6 bases). V lost 6 bases and J 5 bases, leaving 14 bases between the germline ends. Germline V gene lookup returns CDR1 PRHDT and CDR2 FYEKMQ (reference sequence). There are 14 residues in the CDR3. The DNA for the CDR3 is TGTGCCAGCAGTCCTCCGGGACTCAACAATGAGCAGTTCTTC. Translated, it gives CASSPPGLNNEQFF.

This clone occurred a few times. V and J are TRBV13 and TRBJ1-1; maybe TRBD1 (6 bases). Between the trimmed V and J ends, which lost 6 bases and 7 bases, there was a span of 15 bases. This CDR3 region has 13 residues. Germline-derived CDR1 and CDR2 are PRHDT and FYEKMQ (reference sequence). As DNA, the CDR3 is TGTGCCAGCAGACGCGGACAGAACCTTGAAGCTTTCTTT. Its protein is CASRRGQNLEAFF. The whole variable domain, remainder taken from reference TRBV13 and TRBJ1-1, is AAGVIQSPRHLIKEKRETATLKCYPIPRHDTVYWYQQGPGQDPQFLISFYEKMQSDKGSIPDRFSAQQFSDYHSELNMSSLELGDSALYFCASRRGQNLEAFFGQGTRLTVV.

The genes are TRBV10-3 and TRBJ2-2; no clear D. CDR1 is ENHRY, CDR2 SYGVKD, per germline. V shed 2 bases and J shed 3 bases, with 4 bases lying between them. The length of the CDR3 is 13 residues. The CDR3 is CAISERDTGELFF. In nucleotides, the CDR3 is TGTGCCATCAGTGAGCGGGACACCGGGGAGCTGTTTTTT.

The rearrangement uses TRBV6-5 and TRBJ1-2; weak D call: TRBD1 (6 bases). The CDR3 has 14 amino acids. Germline values: CDR1 MNHEY, CDR2 SVGAGI. The V end was cut by 6 bases, the J end by 5 bases, with 16 bases between. This CDR3 is CASSESRGLYGYTF. CDR3 in DNA: TGTGCCAGCAGCGAATCCAGGGGACTATATGGCTACACCTTC.

This clone was picked up a small number of times. The chain is built from TRBV27 and TRBJ2-3, with a possible D match to TRBD1 (7 bases). Per the germline V gene, CDR1 is MNHEY and CDR2 is SMNVEV (reference sequence). This CDR3 has 14 amino acids. V lost 3 bases, J lost 5 bases, and 12 bases lay in between. The CDR3 sequence is CASSLSQGGDTQYF. In DNA form, the CDR3 reads TGTGCCAGCAGTTTGAGCCAGGGGGGAGATACGCAGTATTTT.

The chain couples TRBV9 to TRBJ2-1, with 8 bases that match TRBD2. This CDR3 has 14 amino acids. V trimming: 5 bases; J trimming: 5 bases; junction bases outside the gene matches: 6. From germline, CDR1 is SGDLS and CDR2 YYNGEE. CDR3 nucleotides: TGTGCCAGCAGTACGGGACTAGGACACAATGAGCAGTTCTTC. Its translation: CASSTGLGHNEQFF.

The chain links TRBV5-4 to TRBJ2-3; D not resolved. The germline V and J ends were trimmed by 0 bases and 6 bases, with 8 bases remaining between them. Germline values: CDR1 SGHNT, CDR2 YYREEE (reference sequence). This CDR3 spans 13 amino acids. The CDR3 reads CASSLAKFDTQYF. CDR3 sequence (DNA): TGTGCCAGCAGCTTGGCTAAATTCGATACGCAGTATTTT.

In this sample, this clone turned up once. V usage is TRBV13 and J usage is TRBJ1-1; D is perhaps TRBD1 (5 bases). The CDR3 loop spans 13 amino acids. The germline gives CDR1 PRHDT, CDR2 FYEKMQ (reference sequence). The germline V and J ends were trimmed by 3 bases and 5 bases, with 10 bases remaining between them. CDR3: CASSFSKGTEAFF. The CDR3, as DNA: TGTGCCAGCAGCTTTTCAAAGGGGACTGAAGCTTTCTTT.

This clone has more than one count but fewer than ten. The CDR3 loop is CASSNSELQDTGELFF. The DNA for the CDR3 is TGCGCCAGCAGCAATAGCGAGCTCCAGGACACCGGGGAGCTGTTTTTT. The V and J genes are TRBV5-1 and TRBJ2-2, with D possibly matching TRBD2 (5 bases). Trimming took off 4 bases at V and 3 bases at J, with 16 bases between the two ends. The CDR3 runs to 16 residues. From germline, CDR1 is SGHRS and CDR2 YFSETQ.

This chain joins TRBV5-1 and TRBJ1-2; weak D call: TRBD1 (6 bases). Per germline, CDR1 SGHRS and CDR2 YFSETQ. With 4 bases removed from V and 4 bases from J, the gap between germline ends came to 8 bases. The CDR3 contains 12 residues. CDR3 residues: CASSPDSYGYTF. The CDR3 DNA reads as TGCGCCAGCAGCCCGGACAGCTATGGCTACACCTTC. Supplemented by reference TRBV5-1 and TRBJ1-2, the full variable domain reads KAGVTQTPRYLIKTRGQQVTLSCSPISGHRSVSWYQQTPGQGLQFLFEYFSETQRNKGNFPGRFSGRQFSNSRSEMNVSTLELGDSALYLCASSPDSYGYTFGSGTRLTVV.